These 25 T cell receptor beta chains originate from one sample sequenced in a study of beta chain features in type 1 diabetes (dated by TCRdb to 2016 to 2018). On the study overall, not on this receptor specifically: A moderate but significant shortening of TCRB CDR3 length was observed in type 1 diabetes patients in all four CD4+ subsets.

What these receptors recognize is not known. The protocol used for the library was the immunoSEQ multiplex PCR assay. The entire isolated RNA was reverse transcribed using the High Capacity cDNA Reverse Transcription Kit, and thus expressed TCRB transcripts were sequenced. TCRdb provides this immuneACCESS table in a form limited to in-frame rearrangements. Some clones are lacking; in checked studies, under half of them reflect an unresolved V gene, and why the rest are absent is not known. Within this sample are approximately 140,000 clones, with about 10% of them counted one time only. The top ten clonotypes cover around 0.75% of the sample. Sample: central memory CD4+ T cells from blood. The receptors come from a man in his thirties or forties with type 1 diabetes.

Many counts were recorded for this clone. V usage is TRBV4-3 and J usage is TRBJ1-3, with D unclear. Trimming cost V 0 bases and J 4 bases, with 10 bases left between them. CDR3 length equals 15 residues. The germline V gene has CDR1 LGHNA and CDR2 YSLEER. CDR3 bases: TGCGCCAGCAGCCAAGAGTCCAGTACCGGAAACACCATATATTTT. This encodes CASSQESSTGNTIYF.

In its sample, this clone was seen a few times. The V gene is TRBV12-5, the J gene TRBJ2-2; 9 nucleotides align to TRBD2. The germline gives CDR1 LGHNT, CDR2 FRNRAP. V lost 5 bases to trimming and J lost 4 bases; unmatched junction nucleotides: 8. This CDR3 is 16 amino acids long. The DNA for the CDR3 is TGTGCTAGTGGTGGCGTCGCGGGGGGGGTCACCGGGGAGCTGTTTTTT. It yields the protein CASGGVAGGVTGELFF.

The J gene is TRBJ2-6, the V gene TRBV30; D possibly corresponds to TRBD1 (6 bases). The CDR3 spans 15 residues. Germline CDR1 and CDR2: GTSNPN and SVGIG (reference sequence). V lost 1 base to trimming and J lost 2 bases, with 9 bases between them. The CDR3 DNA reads TGTGCCTGGAGTGCAGGGACAACTGGGGCCAACGTCCTGACTTTC. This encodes CAWSAGTTGANVLTF. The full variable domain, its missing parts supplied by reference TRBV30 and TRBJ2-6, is SQTIHQWPATLVQPVGSPLSLECTVEGTSNPNLYWYRQAAGRGLQLLFYSVGIGQISSEVPQNLSASRPQDRQFILSSKKLLLSDSGFYLCAWSAGTTGANVLTFGAGSRLTVL.

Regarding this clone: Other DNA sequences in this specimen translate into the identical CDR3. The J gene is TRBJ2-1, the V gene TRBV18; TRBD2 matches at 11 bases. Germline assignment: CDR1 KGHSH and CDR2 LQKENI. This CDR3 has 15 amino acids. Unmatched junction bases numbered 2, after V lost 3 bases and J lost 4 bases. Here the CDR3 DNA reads TGTGCCAGCTCACCTACTAGCGGGGGTTACAATGAGCAGTTCTTC. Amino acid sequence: CASSPTSGGYNEQFF.

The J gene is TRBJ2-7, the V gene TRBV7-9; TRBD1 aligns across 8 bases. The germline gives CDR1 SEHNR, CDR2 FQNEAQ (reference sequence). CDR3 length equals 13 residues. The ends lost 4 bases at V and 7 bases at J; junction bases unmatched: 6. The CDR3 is CASSSGTGLEQYF. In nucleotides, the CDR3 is TGTGCCAGCAGCTCAGGGACAGGCTTGGAGCAGTACTTC.

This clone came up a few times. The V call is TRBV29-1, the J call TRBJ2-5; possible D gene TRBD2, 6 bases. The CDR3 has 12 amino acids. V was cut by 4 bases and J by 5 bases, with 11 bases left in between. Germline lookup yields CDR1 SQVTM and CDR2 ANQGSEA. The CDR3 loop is CSVGLVRETQYF. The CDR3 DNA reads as TGCAGCGTTGGACTAGTGAGGGAGACCCAGTACTTC. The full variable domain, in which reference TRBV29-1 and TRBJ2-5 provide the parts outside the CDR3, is SAVISQKPSRDICQRGTSLTIQCQVDSQVTMMFWYRQQPGQSLTLIATANQGSEATYESGFVIDKFPISRPNLTFSTLTVSNMSPEDSSIYLCSVGLVRETQYFGPGTRLLVL.

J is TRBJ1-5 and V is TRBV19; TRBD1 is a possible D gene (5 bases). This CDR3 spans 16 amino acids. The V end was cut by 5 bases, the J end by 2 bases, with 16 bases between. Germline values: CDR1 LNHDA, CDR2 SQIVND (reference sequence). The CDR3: CASSLGGGIGNQPQHF. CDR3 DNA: TGTGCCAGTAGTCTCGGGGGGGGGATTGGCAATCAGCCCCAGCATTTT.

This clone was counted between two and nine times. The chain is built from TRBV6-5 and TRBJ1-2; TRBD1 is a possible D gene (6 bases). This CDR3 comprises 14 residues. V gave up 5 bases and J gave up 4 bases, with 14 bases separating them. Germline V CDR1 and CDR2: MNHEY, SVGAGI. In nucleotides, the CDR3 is TGTGCCAGCAGTCCCGACAGGCTACCCTATGGCTACACCTTC. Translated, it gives CASSPDRLPYGYTF.

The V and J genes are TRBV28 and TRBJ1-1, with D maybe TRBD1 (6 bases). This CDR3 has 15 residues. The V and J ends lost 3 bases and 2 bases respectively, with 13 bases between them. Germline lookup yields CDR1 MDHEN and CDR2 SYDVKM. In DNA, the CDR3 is TGTGCCAGCAGTTTCCCCTACAGGGTAAACACTGAAGCTTTCTTT. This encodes CASSFPYRVNTEAFF. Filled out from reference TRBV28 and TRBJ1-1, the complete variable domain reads DVKVTQSSRYLVKRTGEKVFLECVQDMDHENMFWYRQDPGLGLRLIYFSYDVKMKEKGDIPEGYSVSREKKERFSLILESASTNQTSMYLCASSFPYRVNTEAFFGQGTRLTVV.

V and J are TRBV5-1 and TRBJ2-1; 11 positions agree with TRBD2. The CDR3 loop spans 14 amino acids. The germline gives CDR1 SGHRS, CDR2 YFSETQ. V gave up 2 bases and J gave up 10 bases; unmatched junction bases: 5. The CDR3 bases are TGCGCCAGCAGCTTTAGCGGGGGGGCTTCCGAGCAGTTCTTC. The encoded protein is CASSFSGGASEQFF. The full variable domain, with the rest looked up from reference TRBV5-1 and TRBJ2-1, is KAGVTQTPRYLIKTRGQQVTLSCSPISGHRSVSWYQQTPGQGLQFLFEYFSETQRNKGNFPGRFSGRQFSNSRSEMNVSTLELGDSALYLCASSFSGGASEQFFGPGTRLTVL.

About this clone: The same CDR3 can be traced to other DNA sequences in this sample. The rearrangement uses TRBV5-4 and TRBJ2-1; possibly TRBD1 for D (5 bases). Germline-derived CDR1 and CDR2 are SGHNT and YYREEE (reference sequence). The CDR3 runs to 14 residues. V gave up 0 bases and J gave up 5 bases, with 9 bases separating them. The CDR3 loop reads CASSLGGSNNEQFF. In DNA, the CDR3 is TGTGCCAGCAGCTTGGGGGGCAGCAACAATGAGCAGTTCTTC.

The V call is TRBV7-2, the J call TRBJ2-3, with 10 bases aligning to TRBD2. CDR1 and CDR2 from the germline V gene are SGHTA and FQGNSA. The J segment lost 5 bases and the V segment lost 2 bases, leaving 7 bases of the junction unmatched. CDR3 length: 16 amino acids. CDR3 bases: TGTGCCAGCAGCTTACAAGCGGGGGGGCGCGGAGATACGCAGTATTTT. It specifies CASSLQAGGRGDTQYF.

CDR3 protein: CASGLYGAFF. The DNA of the CDR3 is TGTGCCAGCGGCTTATACGGGGCTTTCTTT. This chain connects TRBV27 to TRBJ1-1; D call uncertain. The germline V gene encodes CDR1 MNHEY and CDR2 SMNVEV (reference sequence). Trimming shortened V by 8 bases and J by 11 bases, and 12 bases separated the two germline ends. The CDR3 extends over 10 amino acids.

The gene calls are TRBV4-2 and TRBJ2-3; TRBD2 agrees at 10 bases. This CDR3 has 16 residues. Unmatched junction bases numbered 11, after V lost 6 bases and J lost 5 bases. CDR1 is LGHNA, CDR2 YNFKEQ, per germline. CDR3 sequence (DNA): TGTGCCAGCAGGAATCGGCGGACTAGCGGCTTAGATACGCAGTATTTT. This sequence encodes CASRNRRTSGLDTQYF.

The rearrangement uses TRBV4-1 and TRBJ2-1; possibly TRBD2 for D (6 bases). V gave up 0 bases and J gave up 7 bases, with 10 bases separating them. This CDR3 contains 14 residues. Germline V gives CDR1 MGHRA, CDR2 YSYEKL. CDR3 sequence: CASSQEWGRNEQFF. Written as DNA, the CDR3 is TGCGCCAGCAGCCAAGAGTGGGGGAGGAATGAGCAGTTCTTC.

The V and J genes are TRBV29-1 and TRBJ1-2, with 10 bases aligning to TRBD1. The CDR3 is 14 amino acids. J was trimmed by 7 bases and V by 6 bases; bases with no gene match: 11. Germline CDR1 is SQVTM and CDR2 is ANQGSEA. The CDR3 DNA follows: TGCAGCGTATCGGCTCCGGGACAGGGGACTGGCTACACCTTC. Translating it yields CSVSAPGQGTGYTF.

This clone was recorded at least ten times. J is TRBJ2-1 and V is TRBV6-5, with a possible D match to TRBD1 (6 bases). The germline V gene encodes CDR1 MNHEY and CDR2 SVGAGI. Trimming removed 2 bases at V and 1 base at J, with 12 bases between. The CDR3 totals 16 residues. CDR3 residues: CASSYTQGRSYNEQFF. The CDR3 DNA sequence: TGTGCCAGCAGTTACACACAGGGAAGGTCCTACAATGAGCAGTTCTTC.

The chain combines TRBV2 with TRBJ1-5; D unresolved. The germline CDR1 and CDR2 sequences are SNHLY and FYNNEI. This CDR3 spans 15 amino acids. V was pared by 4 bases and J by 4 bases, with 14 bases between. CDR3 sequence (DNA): TGTGCCAGCAGTGCTAACGGAGCGACTAATCAGCCCCAGCATTTT. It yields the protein CASSANGATNQPQHF. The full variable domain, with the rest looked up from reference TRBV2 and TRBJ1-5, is EPEVTQTPSHQVTQMGQEVILRCVPISNHLYFYWYRQILGQKVEFLVSFYNNEISEKSEIFDDQFSVERPDGSNFTLKIRSTKLEDSAMYFCASSANGATNQPQHFGDGTRLSIL.

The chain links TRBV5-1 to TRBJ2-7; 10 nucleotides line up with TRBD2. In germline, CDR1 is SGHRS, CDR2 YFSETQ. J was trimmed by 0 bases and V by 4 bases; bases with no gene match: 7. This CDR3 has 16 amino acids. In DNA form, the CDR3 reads TGCGCCAGCAGCGTAGATAGCGGGGGGTCCTCCTACGAGCAGTACTTC. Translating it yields CASSVDSGGSSYEQYF. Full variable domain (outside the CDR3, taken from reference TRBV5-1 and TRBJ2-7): KAGVTQTPRYLIKTRGQQVTLSCSPISGHRSVSWYQQTPGQGLQFLFEYFSETQRNKGNFPGRFSGRQFSNSRSEMNVSTLELGDSALYLCASSVDSGGSSYEQYFGPGTRLTVT.

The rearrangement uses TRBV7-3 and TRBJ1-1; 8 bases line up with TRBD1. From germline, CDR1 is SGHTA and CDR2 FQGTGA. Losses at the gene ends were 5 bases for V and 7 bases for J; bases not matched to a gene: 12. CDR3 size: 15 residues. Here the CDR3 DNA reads TGTGCCAGCAGCCCATATCAGGGACAGGAAATTGAAGCTTTCTTT. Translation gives CASSPYQGQEIEAFF.

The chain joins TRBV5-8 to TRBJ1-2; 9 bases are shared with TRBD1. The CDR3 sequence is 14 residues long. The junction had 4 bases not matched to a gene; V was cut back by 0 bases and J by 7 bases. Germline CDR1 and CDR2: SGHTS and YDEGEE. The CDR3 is CASSLEGTGIGYTF. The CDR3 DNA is TGTGCCAGCAGCTTGGAAGGGACAGGGATTGGCTACACCTTC. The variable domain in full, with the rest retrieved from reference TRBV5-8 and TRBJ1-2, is EAGVTQSPTHLIKTRGQQATLRCSPISGHTSVYWYQQALGLGLQFLLWYDEGEERNRGNFPPRFSGRQFPNYSSELNVNALELEDSALYLCASSLEGTGIGYTFGSGTRLTVV.

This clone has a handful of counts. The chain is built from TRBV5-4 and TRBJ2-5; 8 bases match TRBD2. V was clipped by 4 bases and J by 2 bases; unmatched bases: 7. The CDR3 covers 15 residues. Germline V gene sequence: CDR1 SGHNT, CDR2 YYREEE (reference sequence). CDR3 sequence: CASSLSGAGQETQYF. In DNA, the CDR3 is TGTGCCAGCAGCCTTAGCGGGGCAGGACAAGAGACCCAGTACTTC.

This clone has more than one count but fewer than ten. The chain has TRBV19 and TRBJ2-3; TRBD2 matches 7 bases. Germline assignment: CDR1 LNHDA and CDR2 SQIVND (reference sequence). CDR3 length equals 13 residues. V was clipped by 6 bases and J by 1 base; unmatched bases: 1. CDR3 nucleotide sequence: TGTGCCAGTAGCAGCGGGGGCACAGATACGCAGTATTTT. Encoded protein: CASSSGGTDTQYF.

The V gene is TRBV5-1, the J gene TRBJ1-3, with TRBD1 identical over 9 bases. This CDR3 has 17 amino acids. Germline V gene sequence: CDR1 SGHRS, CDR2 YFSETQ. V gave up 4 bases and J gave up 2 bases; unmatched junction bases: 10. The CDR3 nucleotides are TGCGCCAGCAGCAGGAACTTAGACAGGGGGACTGGAAACACCATATATTTT. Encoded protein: CASSRNLDRGTGNTIYF.

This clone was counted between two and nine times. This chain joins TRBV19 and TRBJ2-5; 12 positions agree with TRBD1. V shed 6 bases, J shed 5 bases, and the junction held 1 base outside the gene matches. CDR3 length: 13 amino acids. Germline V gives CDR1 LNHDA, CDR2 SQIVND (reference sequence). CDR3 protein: CASRGTGGETQYF. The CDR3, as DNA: TGTGCCAGTAGGGGGACAGGGGGCGAGACCCAGTACTTC.